What follows are 4 T cell receptor beta chains derived from one specimen sequenced in a study of OX40 agonist ivuxolimab in advanced cancers. Only in-frame clones appear in the TCRdb table, and some are missing; sequencing was by immunoSEQ multiplex PCR. The profile shows about 73,000 clones, 80% to 95% of them singletons. The input for sequencing was CD4+ or CD8+ T cells sorted from blood, taken in a trial of the OX40 agonist ivuxolimab. These receptor sequences come from an adult with an advanced solid tumor such as melanoma, head and neck, liver or kidney cancer.

The CDR3 here is CASIRDANQPQHF. Here the CDR3 DNA reads TGTGCCAGCATAAGGGACGCCAATCAGCCCCAGCATTTT. This chain links TRBV2 with TRBJ1-5; maybe TRBD1 (5 bases). Germline V gene lookup returns CDR1 SNHLY and CDR2 FYNNEI. V lost 7 bases and J lost 3, with 10 bases in between. The CDR3 consists of 13 residues. The full variable domain, with the rest looked up from reference TRBV2 and TRBJ1-5, is EPEVTQTPSHQVTQMGQEVILRCVPISNHLYFYWYRQILGQKVEFLVSFYNNEISEKSEIFDDQFSVERPDGSNFTLKIRSTKLEDSAMYFCASIRDANQPQHFGDGTRLSIL.

This clone was found once. The chain joins TRBV28 to TRBJ2-6; 8 bases are shared with TRBD2. The CDR3 has 20 amino acids. The trim removed 5 bases at V and 0 bases at J, leaving 15 bases unmatched. Germline CDR1 reads MDHEN; CDR2 reads SYDVKM. The CDR3 loop reads CASSPPPGGAIDSGANVLTF. The CDR3 bases are TGTGCCAGCAGTCCACCCCCCGGGGGGGCAATAGACTCTGGGGCCAACGTCCTGACTTTC.

The chain carries TRBV2 and TRBJ2-4; 7 bases align to TRBD1. The V and J ends lost 6 bases and 5 bases, in that order; junction bases with no gene match: 10. CDR1 is SNHLY, CDR2 FYNNEI, per germline. CDR3 length: 15 residues. The CDR3 region has the DNA TGTGCCAGCAGGAAAGGACAGGTCGGGCAAAACATTCAGTACTTC. This encodes CASRKGQVGQNIQYF.

This clone was observed a handful of times. This chain joins TRBV5-5 and TRBJ2-5; TRBD2 agrees at 14 bases. The CDR3 is 16 residues long. The V segment lost 3 bases and the J segment 5 bases; nucleotides outside the gene matches: 6. Germline values: CDR1 SGHKS, CDR2 YYEKEE (reference sequence). CDR3 nucleotides: TGTGCCAGCAGCTGGGGACTAGCGGGAGTAGGGGAGACCCAGTACTTC. This gives the protein CASSWGLAGVGETQYF.